This T cell receptor beta chain came from a study of blood T cell repertoires in COVID-19. Looking at the study overall: From the United States, Italy and Spain came samples of acute and convalescent COVID-19.

Measured with immunoSEQ multiplex PCR; TCRdb has only the in-frame clones, and not every one. The table includes roughly 390,000 clones, roughly 85% detected once. The source is a woman younger than 35 with acute or convalescent COVID-19. Specimen: peripheral blood.

The CDR3 here is CASSESQDSHGYTF. CDR3 sequence (DNA): TGCGCCAGCAGTGAGTCGCAGGACAGCCATGGCTACACCTTC. The chain combines TRBV10-1 with TRBJ1-2; weak D call: TRBD1 (6 bases). This CDR3 contains 14 residues. V was shortened by 0 bases and J by 6 bases, with 11 bases between the two germline ends. Germline V lookup: CDR1 WNHNN, CDR2 SYGVQD (reference sequence).